This T cell receptor beta chain emerged from a study of T cell responses to AZD1222 COVID-19 vaccine. The CDR3 has 15 amino acids. The germline CDR1 and CDR2 sequences are SEHNR and FQNEAQ (reference sequence). Here immunoSEQ multiplex PCR was the method, and the copy in TCRdb shows in-frame clones only, minus some. The sample carries 130,000 or so clones, 75% to 90% recorded once. Study-wide findings and caveats: An increase in Spike-specific TCR breadth and depth was observed after two AZD1222 doses.

As regards this clone: Its specificity is not known. An end of the junction does not agree with germline; a read error may underlie this.

The sample here was peripheral blood, taken on day 0 of MenACWY control vaccination. The sequence came from an adult in good health. V usage is TRBV7-9 and J usage is TRBJ1-1; TRBD1 might be the D (6 bases). The CDR3: CASSYSPTGNAEAFF. The CDR3 DNA reads TGTGCCAGCAGCTACAGCCCTACAGGGAACGCTGAAGCTTTCTTT.